This entry lists 16 T cell receptor beta chains sequenced from one sample in a study of blood T cell repertoires in COVID-19. Profiled with immunoSEQ multiplex PCR; TCRdb holds only in-frame clones, not every one. Of 250,000 to 300,000 clones listed, roughly 91% are singletons. Sequencing was performed on PBMCs or T cells enriched from blood (not recorded which). These receptors came from a woman in her thirties or forties with acute COVID-19.

The chain combines TRBV5-5 with TRBJ1-5; 7 nucleotides line up with TRBD1. The V gene's germline CDR1 is SGHKS and CDR2 YYEKEE (reference sequence). V was pared by 0 bases and J by 7 bases, with 7 bases of the junction left unmatched. The CDR3 runs 15 residues. In DNA form, the CDR3 reads TGTGCCAGCAGCTTGGCGGACAGGCTCTGGCAGCCCCAGCATTTT. Translated, it gives CASSLADRLWQPQHF.

The chain has TRBV7-8 and TRBJ1-1; no firm D call. The CDR3 is made up of 14 amino acids. The V gene's germline CDR1 is SGHVS and CDR2 FQNEAQ. V was shortened by 7 bases and J by 1 base, with 13 bases between the two germline ends. This CDR3 reads CASTSVVRNTEAFF. The CDR3 region has the DNA TGTGCCAGCACCTCGGTCGTTCGGAACACTGAAGCTTTCTTT.

This clone appeared a single time. V gene TRBV29-1 combines with J gene TRBJ1-4; 7 nucleotides agree with TRBD1. The CDR3 has 15 residues. Germline CDR1 SQVTM, CDR2 ANQGSEA. Trimming took 1 base from V and 4 from J; bases not matched to a gene: 6. The DNA for the CDR3 is TGCAGCGTTGAAGTTGGGGGACAGAGTAATGAAAAACTGTTTTTT. Its protein is CSVEVGGQSNEKLFF.

The chain joins TRBV3-1 (or the pseudogene TRBV3-2) to TRBJ1-1; no reliable D call. This CDR3 has 14 amino acids. Germline CDR1 LGHDT, CDR2 YNNKEL (reference sequence). The V end was cut by 2 bases, the J end by 8 bases, with 15 bases between. In DNA form, the CDR3 reads TGTGCCAGCAGCCAATTTAATATAGGAGGCGAAGCTTTCTTT. It specifies CASSQFNIGGEAFF.

This chain connects TRBV18 to TRBJ2-1; D possibly corresponds to TRBD2 (6 bases). This CDR3 is built from 14 residues. Germline V gives CDR1 KGHSH, CDR2 LQKENI. The V end was cut by 10 bases, the J end by 4 bases, with 17 bases between. The CDR3 spells CATTPLASYNEQFF. For the CDR3, the DNA is TGTGCCACCACGCCTCTAGCGAGTTACAATGAGCAGTTCTTC.

V usage is TRBV28 and J usage is TRBJ1-1; perhaps TRBD1 as D (6 bases). Germline loops: CDR1 MDHEN, CDR2 SYDVKM. Between the trimmed V and J ends, which lost 1 base and 1 base, there was a span of 16 bases. The CDR3 is made up of 17 amino acids. The CDR3 sequence: CASSLLSGAGENTEAFF. The CDR3 nucleotides read TGTGCCAGCAGTTTATTAAGCGGGGCAGGGGAGAACACTGAAGCTTTCTTT.

The chain recombines TRBV2 with TRBJ1-1; TRBD1 is a possible D gene (6 bases). The CDR3 consists of 17 residues. V was cut by 8 bases and J by 2 bases, with 24 bases left in between. Germline V gives CDR1 SNHLY, CDR2 FYNNEI. CDR3 DNA sequence: TGTGCCAGCGGGGCGGGTATGAGGGGGATTTTTAACACTGAAGCTTTCTTT. Its translation is CASGAGMRGIFNTEAFF.

DNA for the CDR3: TGTGCCAGCAGTCTTGAATACAGGGGGGGGCTATCTAACTATGGCTACACCTTC. Its translation is CASSLEYRGGLSNYGYTF. The genes are TRBV6-6 and TRBJ1-2, with 8 positions matching TRBD1. CDR3 length: 18 amino acids. V shed 5 bases, J shed 0 bases, and the junction held 14 bases outside the gene matches. Germline CDR1 MNHNY, CDR2 SVGAGI (reference sequence).

About this clone itself: One end of the junction does not line up with germline, which may come from a read error. The rearrangement uses TRBV16 and TRBJ1-1; tentative D call: TRBD1 (6 bases). Germline V gene sequence: CDR1 KGHSY, CDR2 FQNENV. The CDR3 has 16 residues. The CDR3 nucleotides read TGTGCCAGCAGCGAATCCGCAGGGGAATTTGGCACTGAAGCTTTCTTT. It yields the protein CASSESAGEFGTEAFF.

This clone has more than one count but fewer than ten. This chain links TRBV5-1 with TRBJ2-3; the match to TRBD1 covers 10 bases. J gave up 2 bases and V 6 bases, and 6 bases lay outside the gene matches. Per germline, CDR1 SGHRS and CDR2 YFSETQ. The CDR3 spans 15 residues. The CDR3 reads CASNKGQGDTDTQYF. The CDR3 nucleotides read TGCGCCAGCAACAAAGGACAGGGGGACACAGATACGCAGTATTTT.

This clone has a single count. The chain recombines TRBV27 with TRBJ2-5; the match to TRBD2 covers 10 bases. The CDR3 runs 16 residues. V lost 3 bases, J lost 5 bases, and 9 bases stayed unmatched. Germline CDR1 MNHEY, CDR2 SMNVEV (reference sequence). The CDR3 coding sequence is TGTGCCAGCAGTTTTCGGGGTAGCGGGGGGTCGGAGACCCAGTACTTC. Translated, it gives CASSFRGSGGSETQYF.

The count of this clone is one. The V and J genes are TRBV29-1 and TRBJ2-2; perhaps TRBD2 as D (5 bases). Per germline, CDR1 SQVTM and CDR2 ANQGSEA. V shed 4 bases and J shed 5 bases, with 14 bases lying between them. The CDR3 spans 14 residues. Here the CDR3 DNA reads TGCAGCGTTGGTGTAGGAGGAGCGACCGGGGAGCTGTTTTTT. Its protein is CSVGVGGATGELFF.

In its sample, this clone was seen a few times. The chain uses TRBV7-9 and TRBJ1-2; TRBD1 matches at 9 bases. CDR3 length: 14 amino acids. CDR1 is SEHNR and CDR2 is FQNEAQ in the germline V gene (reference sequence). V shed 6 bases and J 7 bases; nucleotides not matched to a gene: 9. The CDR3 DNA follows: TGTGCCAGCAGGCGTACGGGACAGGGAAGTGGCTACACCTTC. Its translation is CASRRTGQGSGYTF.

The V and J genes are TRBV15 and TRBJ2-7; 8 bases line up with TRBD2. Trimming took 1 base from V and 0 from J; bases not matched to a gene: 5. Germline assignment: CDR1 LNHNV and CDR2 YYDKDF (reference sequence). The CDR3 spans 16 residues. CDR3 sequence reads: CATSRVAGGASYEQYF. The CDR3, as DNA: TGTGCCACCAGCAGAGTGGCGGGAGGAGCCTCCTACGAGCAGTACTTC.

The J gene is TRBJ1-4, the V gene TRBV11-1; perhaps TRBD1 as D (5 bases). The CDR3 loop spans 13 amino acids. Trimming took off 5 bases at V and 5 bases at J, with 9 bases between the two ends. The V gene's germline CDR1 is SGHAT and CDR2 FQDESV (reference sequence). The CDR3 coding sequence is TGTGCCAGCAGCCGGGGACTGAATGAAAAACTGTTTTTT. It specifies CASSRGLNEKLFF.

This clone was found a few times. The gene calls are TRBV5-1 and TRBJ2-7, with 10 bases fitting TRBD1. J gave up 4 bases and V 4 bases, and 5 bases lay outside the gene matches. Per germline, CDR1 SGHRS and CDR2 YFSETQ. The CDR3 length is 14 residues. CDR3 nucleotide sequence: TGCGCCAGCAGCAAGGGACAGGGGATTTACGAGCAGTACTTC. Translation gives CASSKGQGIYEQYF.